The 17 T cell receptor beta chains reported below all come from one sample, sequenced in a study of blood T cell repertoires in COVID-19. TCRdb keeps only in-frame clones here, not all; method: immunoSEQ multiplex PCR. This table holds approximately 290,000 clones, roughly 84% found once. Sample: peripheral blood. These receptors all come from a human donor with COVID-19, enrolled during active disease. The donor label of this sample is uncertain.

The V call is TRBV7-2, the J call TRBJ2-5; a weak D match, TRBD2 (6 bases). The CDR3 has 14 residues. V was cut by 5 bases and J by 7 bases, with 17 bases left in between. CDR1 is SGHTA and CDR2 is FQGNSA in the germline V gene. The CDR3 reads CASSPLRSGLTQYF. The CDR3 nucleotides are TGTGCCAGCAGCCCCCTCAGGAGCGGGCTGACCCAGTACTTC.

V and J are TRBV29-1 and TRBJ2-2, with 10 bases lining up with TRBD2. CDR3 length: 15 residues. CDR1 SQVTM and CDR2 ANQGSEA come from the germline V gene. The trim removed 4 bases at V and 0 bases at J, leaving 2 bases unmatched. CDR3 sequence reads: CSVGTSGANTGELFF. CDR3 DNA: TGCAGCGTTGGGACTAGCGGAGCGAACACCGGGGAGCTGTTTTTT.

The chain combines TRBV18 with TRBJ2-6; D is possibly TRBD2 (6 bases). Between the trimmed V and J ends, which lost 6 bases and 0 bases, there was a span of 15 bases. Germline-derived CDR1 and CDR2 are KGHSH and LQKENI. The CDR3 totals 17 residues. This CDR3 is CASSLGQGGSGANVLTF. CDR3 coding DNA: TGTGCCAGCTCTCTCGGGCAGGGAGGCTCTGGGGCCAACGTCCTGACTTTC. The variable domain in full, with the rest retrieved from reference TRBV18 and TRBJ2-6, is NAGVMQNPRHLVRRRGQEARLRCSPMKGHSHVYWYRQLPEEGLKFMVYLQKENIIDESGMPKERFSAEFPKEGPSILRIQQVVRGDSAAYFCASSLGQGGSGANVLTFGAGSRLTVL.

V gene TRBV7-2 combines with J gene TRBJ2-5; 7 bases line up with TRBD1. With V trimmed by 3 bases and J by 6 bases, 4 bases remained unmatched. This CDR3 is built from 13 residues. From germline, CDR1 is SGHTA and CDR2 FQGNSA. Here the CDR3 reads CASSLRQGQTQYF. The CDR3 coding sequence is TGTGCCAGCAGCTTGCGACAGGGACAGACCCAGTACTTC.

The chain recombines TRBV30 with TRBJ1-1; D is unresolved. Trimming took off 0 bases at V and 5 bases at J, with 10 bases between the two ends. The CDR3 contains 13 residues. The germline CDR1 and CDR2 sequences are GTSNPN and SVGIG (reference sequence). CDR3 bases: TGTGCCTGGAGTGTACAGAGGGATACTGAAGCTTTCTTT. It is translated as CAWSVQRDTEAFF. Full variable domain (outside the CDR3, taken from reference TRBV30 and TRBJ1-1): SQTIHQWPATLVQPVGSPLSLECTVEGTSNPNLYWYRQAAGRGLQLLFYSVGIGQISSEVPQNLSASRPQDRQFILSSKKLLLSDSGFYLCAWSVQRDTEAFFGQGTRLTVV.

As for this clone: The same CDR3 can be traced to other DNA sequences in this sample. This chain links TRBV19 with TRBJ2-5; possible D gene TRBD1, 6 bases. V was trimmed by 6 bases and J by 2 bases, leaving 10 bases between them. The CDR3 is 13 amino acids. CDR1 and CDR2 from the germline V gene are LNHDA and SQIVND (reference sequence). The CDR3 DNA follows: TGTGCCAGTAGCTTGGGACAACAAGAGACCCAGTACTTC. This sequence encodes CASSLGQQETQYF.

V gene TRBV18 combines with J gene TRBJ2-7, with TRBD1 identical over 9 bases. J was trimmed by 3 bases and V by 6 bases; bases with no gene match: 3. Germline loops: CDR1 KGHSH, CDR2 LQKENI. The CDR3 is made up of 13 amino acids. The CDR3 sequence: CASSGTGNYEQYF. The DNA of the CDR3 is TGTGCCAGCTCCGGGACAGGGAACTACGAGCAGTACTTC.

This clone was counted a few times. V gene TRBV4-1 combines with J gene TRBJ2-7, with TRBD1 matching over 7 bases. CDR3 length: 16 residues. The V segment lost 0 bases and the J segment 3 bases; nucleotides outside the gene matches: 8. Germline V gene sequence: CDR1 MGHRA, CDR2 YSYEKL. CDR3 coding DNA: TGCGCCAGCAGCCAAGATTCCTCAGGGGGAGACTACGAGCAGTACTTC. This codes for CASSQDSSGGDYEQYF.

This chain joins TRBV19 and TRBJ2-1, with 7 nucleotides matching TRBD2. Germline-derived CDR1 and CDR2 are LNHDA and SQIVND (reference sequence). The junction had 10 bases not matched to a gene; V was cut back by 5 bases and J by 6 bases. The CDR3 has 15 amino acids. The CDR3 sequence is CASSGRRESGNEQFF. The CDR3, as DNA: TGTGCCAGTAGTGGGCGGCGGGAGAGCGGCAATGAGCAGTTCTTC.

This chain uses TRBV5-8 with TRBJ1-2, with D unclear. Trimming left V 5 bases short and J 0 bases short, with 5 bases between. Germline-derived CDR1 and CDR2 are SGHTS and YDEGEE. The CDR3 extends over 12 amino acids. CDR3 DNA sequence: TGTGCCAGCAGACACCCTAACTATGGCTACACCTTC. It codes for CASRHPNYGYTF. Drawing the rest from reference TRBV5-8 and TRBJ1-2, the complete variable domain is EAGVTQSPTHLIKTRGQQATLRCSPISGHTSVYWYQQALGLGLQFLLWYDEGEERNRGNFPPRFSGRQFPNYSSELNVNALELEDSALYLCASRHPNYGYTFGSGTRLTVV.

In its sample, this clone was seen once. This CDR3 is CASSPGGFSYEQYF. The CDR3 nucleotides read TGTGCCAGCAGCCCAGGGGGTTTCTCCTACGAGCAGTACTTC. This chain links TRBV27 with TRBJ2-7, with 7 bases identical to TRBD1. Germline lookup yields CDR1 MNHEY and CDR2 SMNVEV (reference sequence). The CDR3 sequence is 14 residues long. V was clipped by 6 bases and J by 0 bases; unmatched bases: 5.

The chain couples TRBV20-1 to TRBJ1-3, with D possibly TRBD1 on 6 matching bases. The CDR3 has 15 amino acids. The V and J ends lost 3 bases and 3 bases respectively, with 15 bases between them. Germline V gene data show CDR1 as DFQATT and CDR2 as SNEGSKA (reference sequence). CDR3 loop: CSASSQGKDGNTIYF. The DNA of the CDR3 is TGCAGTGCTAGTTCCCAGGGGAAAGATGGAAACACCATATATTTT.

The rearrangement uses TRBV5-1 and TRBJ2-7, with D unresolved. The CDR3 sequence is 15 residues long. The ends were cut back, 0 bases at V and 6 bases at J, with 16 bases in the middle. Per the germline V gene, CDR1 is SGHRS and CDR2 is YFSETQ. The DNA of the CDR3 is TGCGCCAGCAGCTTGGCCGGTGAGGCCTACGTCGAGCAGTACTTC. Its translation: CASSLAGEAYVEQYF. Looking up the rest from reference TRBV5-1 and TRBJ2-7 gives the full variable domain: KAGVTQTPRYLIKTRGQQVTLSCSPISGHRSVSWYQQTPGQGLQFLFEYFSETQRNKGNFPGRFSGRQFSNSRSEMNVSTLELGDSALYLCASSLAGEAYVEQYFGPGTRLTVT.

The gene calls are TRBV20-1 and TRBJ2-5; TRBD1 matches 7 bases. Germline values: CDR1 DFQATT, CDR2 SNEGSKA (reference sequence). This CDR3 comprises 14 residues. The V gene end was trimmed by 3 bases and the J gene end by 1 base; junction bases not matched to a gene: 5. In nucleotides, the CDR3 is TGCAGTGCTAGTAGAGGGACAGTCCAAGAGACCCAGTACTTC. Its protein is CSASRGTVQETQYF.

V and J are TRBV7-8 and TRBJ1-2, with 8 bases aligning to TRBD1. The CDR3 has 11 amino acids. Germline CDR1 and CDR2: SGHVS and FQNEAQ. Losses at the gene ends were 5 bases for V and 11 bases for J; bases not matched to a gene: 4. The CDR3 sequence: CASSPDRVYTF. The CDR3 DNA reads as TGTGCCAGCAGCCCGGACAGGGTGTACACCTTC.

The V gene is TRBV25-1, the J gene TRBJ1-4; D uncertain. V was pared by 7 bases and J by 10 bases, with 13 bases between. CDR3 length: 12 residues. Germline CDR1 is MGHDK and CDR2 is SYGVNS. CDR3: CASTPEFGKLFF. In nucleotides, the CDR3 is TGTGCCAGCACCCCGGAGTTCGGAAAACTGTTTTTT.

The gene calls are TRBV7-2 and TRBJ1-2; D is unclear. With 1 base removed from V and 4 bases from J, the gap between germline ends came to 7 bases. This CDR3 comprises 13 residues. Germline loops: CDR1 SGHTA, CDR2 FQGNSA. The CDR3: CASSLVQSYGYTF. CDR3 nucleotides: TGTGCCAGCAGCTTAGTACAGAGCTATGGCTACACCTTC. The full variable domain, its missing parts supplied by reference TRBV7-2 and TRBJ1-2, is GAGVSQSPSNKVTEKGKDVELRCDPISGHTALYWYRQSLGQGLEFLIYFQGNSAPDKSGLPSDRFSAERTGGSVSTLTIQRTQQEDSAVYLCASSLVQSYGYTFGSGTRLTVV.